These T cell receptor beta chains were read from a single sample in a study of PD-1 and CTLA-4 blockade in melanoma. Measured with immunoSEQ multiplex PCR; TCRdb has only the in-frame clones, and not every one. Of 20,000 or so clones listed, about nine tenths are singletons. The sample here was CD8+ T cells from peripheral blood, taken before anti-PD-1 treatment. Receptor source: a human donor with melanoma. CDR3s include the opening cysteine and the closing phenylalanine or tryptophan. Each record gives: J gene, CDR3 length, V gene, clone size, CDR3 protein. Some rows have no size entry. The others give once, few or many, or a class for an expanded clone.

>TRBJ1-1|10|TRBV30|NA
CAWSDTEAFF
>TRBJ2-7|14|TRBV2|NA
CASGSWDSSYEQYF
>TRBJ1-1|15|TRBV19|NA
CASSPSSRGSTEAFF
>TRBJ2-7|13|TRBV5-1|NA
CASSSGTGREQYF
>TRBJ2-3|20|TRBV28|NA
CASGLDQRVERGGFSDTQYF
>TRBJ1-1|12|TRBV11-1|NA
CASSLASTEAFF
>TRBJ2-1|16|TRBV30|NA
CAWSPAPAGEYNEQFF
>TRBJ1-2|14|TRBV10-1|NA
CASSESGGVRSYTF
>TRBJ1-1|16|TRBV4-1|NA
CASSQVPDRGRTEAFF
>TRBJ2-6|14|TRBV6-7|NA
CASSIYSGANVLTF
>TRBJ1-2|14|TRBV29-1|once
CSAPNPGTGDGYTF
>TRBJ2-7|13|TRBV7-9|few
CASSWASSYEQYF